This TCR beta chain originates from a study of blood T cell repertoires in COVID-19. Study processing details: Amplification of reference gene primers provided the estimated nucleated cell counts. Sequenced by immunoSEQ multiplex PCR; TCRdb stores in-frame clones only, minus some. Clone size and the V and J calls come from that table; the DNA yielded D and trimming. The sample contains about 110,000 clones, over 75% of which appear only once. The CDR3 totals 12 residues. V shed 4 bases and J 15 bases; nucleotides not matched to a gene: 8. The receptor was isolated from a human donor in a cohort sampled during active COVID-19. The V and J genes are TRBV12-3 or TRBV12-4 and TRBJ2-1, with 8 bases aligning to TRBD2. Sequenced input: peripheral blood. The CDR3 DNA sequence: TGTGCCAGCAGTTCTGGGACTAGGGCCTCGTTCTTC. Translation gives CASSSGTRASFF.